This T cell receptor (beta chain) derives from a study of T cell clonality in common variable immunodeficiency. V lost 3 bases, J lost 7 bases, and 15 bases lay in between. The CDR3 runs to 14 residues. Germline loops: CDR1 MDHEN, CDR2 SYDVKM. This clone was detected many times. Its cognate antigen is unknown. The CDR3 extends 3 residues past the end of the read, so its final part is completed from the germline J gene. Regarding the study as a whole: Reportedly, TCR beta sequences from common variable immunodeficiency showed fewer deletions and N-nucleotide insertions.

CVID and control samples used equivalent genomic DNA input. TCRdb's table, derived via immunoSEQ multiplex PCR, lists solely in-frame clones and lacks some. In total the sample includes about 60,000 clones, none of them seen once. Blood samples were heparinized, about 4.5 to 9 ml per donor. The TCR originated in a person between 18 and 75 years old in good health. Sample: peripheral blood mononuclear cells. This sequence joins TRBV28 and TRBJ1-1; TRBD1 is a possible D gene (6 bases). CDR3 DNA (partial): TGTGCCAGCAGTTTGGGGGGGGCCAAATATGAA. This translates into CASSLGGAKYE. The full CDR3 is CASSLGGAKYEAFF.